Listed below are T cell receptor beta chains from one sample, sequenced in a study of neurological immune-mediated disorders. TCRdb reprocessed the 5' RACE reads via MiXCR and lists one record per CDR3 protein. Here the sample spans some 95,000 distinct CDR3 sequences, around 3.3% being singletons. Sequences were obtained from PBMCs. These receptors all come from a woman aged 18-29 years with multiple sclerosis. Both conserved end residues are part of each CDR3. The order of the fields is V gene, clone size, J gene, D gene, CDR3 DNA, CDR3 protein. D genes are given only for firm matches. Where a row states a size, it is once, few, many or the class of an expanded clone; other rows omit it.

v_call: TRBV12-3/TRBV12-4
clone_size: many
j_call: TRBJ1-1
d_call: TRBD1
cdr3_nt: TGTGCCAGCAGTCCCTATACAGGGGTACGTACTGAAGCTTTCTTT
cdr3_aa: CASSPYTGVRTEAFF

v_call: TRBV20-1
clone_size: many
j_call: TRBJ2-7
d_call: TRBD2
cdr3_nt: TGCAGTGCTTTAGCGGGAGGCCGGGACGAGCAGTACTTC
cdr3_aa: CSALAGGRDEQYF

v_call: TRBV28
clone_size: -
j_call: TRBJ1-5
d_call: -
cdr3_nt: TGTGCCAGCAGCTTTCCAAGGACCGGCAATCAGCCCCAGCATTTT
cdr3_aa: CASSFPRTGNQPQHF

v_call: TRBV5-1
clone_size: many
j_call: TRBJ2-7
d_call: TRBD1
cdr3_nt: TGCGCCAGCAGCTCGGGACAGGGTGCCTACGAGCAGTACTTC
cdr3_aa: CASSSGQGAYEQYF

v_call: TRBV29-1
clone_size: few
j_call: TRBJ1-2
d_call: -
cdr3_nt: TGCAGCGTTAATAGGGGCAGGGACTATGGCTACACCTTC
cdr3_aa: CSVNRGRDYGYTF

v_call: TRBV5-1
clone_size: many
j_call: TRBJ2-7
d_call: -
cdr3_nt: TGCGCCAGCAGCTTGACAGAAACCTACGAGCAGTACTTC
cdr3_aa: CASSLTETYEQYF

v_call: TRBV2
clone_size: many
j_call: TRBJ1-4
d_call: -
cdr3_nt: TGTGCCAGCAAACGGGGGTTAGATGAAAAACTGTTTTTT
cdr3_aa: CASKRGLDEKLFF

v_call: TRBV5-1
clone_size: many
j_call: TRBJ1-1
d_call: TRBD1
cdr3_nt: TGCGCCAGCAGCCCGGTCCCGGGACAGGCATCGAACACTGAAGCTTTCTTT
cdr3_aa: CASSPVPGQASNTEAFF

v_call: TRBV20-1
clone_size: -
j_call: TRBJ2-5
d_call: TRBD2
cdr3_nt: TGCAGTGCTTTAAGATGGGGGGGGGACCAAGAGACCCAGTACTTC
cdr3_aa: CSALRWGGDQETQYF

v_call: TRBV7-2
clone_size: many
j_call: TRBJ1-2
d_call: TRBD1
cdr3_nt: TGTGCCAGCAGCCCGCGACAGGGAGTGAACGGCTACACCTTC
cdr3_aa: CASSPRQGVNGYTF

v_call: TRBV29-1
clone_size: many
j_call: TRBJ2-7
d_call: -
cdr3_nt: TGCAGCGTTGTGCCCAGGGGAAGGATCTACGAGCAGTACTTC
cdr3_aa: CSVVPRGRIYEQYF

v_call: TRBV20-1
clone_size: many
j_call: TRBJ1-2
d_call: -
cdr3_nt: TGCAGTGCTACCTCGGGAAACTATGGCTACACCTTC
cdr3_aa: CSATSGNYGYTF

v_call: TRBV5-1
clone_size: many
j_call: TRBJ1-4
d_call: -
cdr3_nt: TGCGCCAGCAGGCAGACCGGGACAAAAGATGAAAAACTGTTTTTT
cdr3_aa: CASRQTGTKDEKLFF

v_call: TRBV6-1
clone_size: many
j_call: TRBJ2-5
d_call: -
cdr3_nt: TGTGCCAGCAGTGAACAACCGAGGACCCAGTACTTC
cdr3_aa: CASSEQPRTQYF

v_call: TRBV5-1
clone_size: many
j_call: TRBJ2-1
d_call: -
cdr3_nt: TGCGCCAGCAGCCCCCACGACCCTGGGCTAGAAAAGTTCTTC
cdr3_aa: CASSPHDPGLEKFF

v_call: TRBV7-2
clone_size: few
j_call: TRBJ2-7
d_call: -
cdr3_nt: TGTGCCAGCAGCTTAGAACGGGGGACCTACGAGCAGTACTTC
cdr3_aa: CASSLERGTYEQYF

v_call: TRBV5-1
clone_size: many
j_call: TRBJ2-7
d_call: TRBD2
cdr3_nt: TGCGCCAGCAGCTTACTAGCGGACTCCTACGAGCAGTACTTC
cdr3_aa: CASSLLADSYEQYF

v_call: TRBV20-1
clone_size: many
j_call: TRBJ1-5
d_call: -
cdr3_nt: TGCAGTGCTAGGGGGGCCCGGCAGGGACTCCAGCCCCAGCATTTT
cdr3_aa: CSARGARQGLQPQHF

v_call: TRBV5-1
clone_size: many
j_call: TRBJ2-5
d_call: TRBD2
cdr3_nt: TGCGCCAGCAGCCCGGGACTAGCGCAAGAGACCCAGTACTTC
cdr3_aa: CASSPGLAQETQYF

v_call: TRBV20-1
clone_size: many
j_call: TRBJ1-2
d_call: -
cdr3_nt: TGCAGTGCTAGAGATTTCCAGGGGTGGGACTATGGCTACACCTTC
cdr3_aa: CSARDFQGWDYGYTF

v_call: TRBV5-1
clone_size: many
j_call: TRBJ2-2
d_call: -
cdr3_nt: TGCGCCAGCAGCTCGGCCAACACCGGGGAGCTGTTTTTT
cdr3_aa: CASSSANTGELFF

v_call: TRBV12-3/TRBV12-4
clone_size: -
j_call: TRBJ1-1
d_call: TRBD1
cdr3_nt: TGTGCCAGCAGTACGCAGGGGGCACGAACTGAAGCTTTCTTT
cdr3_aa: CASSTQGARTEAFF

v_call: TRBV9
clone_size: many
j_call: TRBJ2-7
d_call: -
cdr3_nt: TGTGCCAGCAGCGTAGGGCGACAGGCTCGCTCCTACGAGCAGTACTTC
cdr3_aa: CASSVGRQARSYEQYF

v_call: TRBV6-5
clone_size: many
j_call: TRBJ2-5
d_call: -
cdr3_nt: TGTGCCAGCAAACTCCAAGAGACCCAGTACTTC
cdr3_aa: CASKLQETQYF

v_call: TRBV5-1
clone_size: many
j_call: TRBJ2-3
d_call: -
cdr3_nt: TGCGCCAGCAGCTTGCCGGAAGTCACAGATACGCAGTATTTT
cdr3_aa: CASSLPEVTDTQYF

v_call: TRBV7-2
clone_size: many
j_call: TRBJ2-5
d_call: -
cdr3_nt: TGTGCCAGCAGCTTAGCCCGGAGACCTGAGACCCAGTACTTC
cdr3_aa: CASSLARRPETQYF

v_call: TRBV5-1
clone_size: many
j_call: TRBJ2-1
d_call: -
cdr3_nt: TGCGCCAGCAGCCCGGACTCTACCTCATGGGAGCAGTTCTTC
cdr3_aa: CASSPDSTSWEQFF

v_call: TRBV29-1
clone_size: many
j_call: TRBJ2-3
d_call: TRBD1
cdr3_nt: TGCAGCGATACAGGGGCTAGCACAGATACGCAGTATTTT
cdr3_aa: CSDTGASTDTQYF

v_call: TRBV7-3
clone_size: -
j_call: TRBJ2-2
d_call: -
cdr3_nt: TGTGCCAGCAGCTGGGGTGAAACCGGAGAGCTGTTTTTT
cdr3_aa: CASSWGETGELFF

v_call: TRBV6-5
clone_size: many
j_call: TRBJ1-1
d_call: -
cdr3_nt: TGTGCCAGCAGTTACTCGTTCAGGGTGCAGAACACTGAAGCTTTCTTT
cdr3_aa: CASSYSFRVQNTEAFF

v_call: TRBV11-1
clone_size: many
j_call: TRBJ2-5
d_call: -
cdr3_nt: TGTGCCAGCAGCTTAGGCAGGGAAGAGACCCAGTACTTC
cdr3_aa: CASSLGREETQYF

v_call: TRBV6-2/TRBV6-3
clone_size: many
j_call: TRBJ2-2
d_call: -
cdr3_nt: TGTGCCAGCAGTTATCCCGGCGGGACGAACACCGGGGAGCTGTTTTTT
cdr3_aa: CASSYPGGTNTGELFF

v_call: TRBV6-5
clone_size: many
j_call: TRBJ2-2
d_call: -
cdr3_nt: TGTGCCAGCAGTTACGTTGATGCCGGGGAGCTGTTTTTT
cdr3_aa: CASSYVDAGELFF

v_call: TRBV4-1
clone_size: many
j_call: TRBJ2-5
d_call: TRBD2
cdr3_nt: TGCGCCAGCAGCCCAATAGGGCAGCGGGGGACCCAGTACTTC
cdr3_aa: CASSPIGQRGTQYF

v_call: TRBV5-5
clone_size: many
j_call: TRBJ2-7
d_call: -
cdr3_nt: TGTGCCAGCAGCTTGGATGTGTCCTACGAGCAGTACTTC
cdr3_aa: CASSLDVSYEQYF

v_call: TRBV20-1
clone_size: many
j_call: TRBJ1-2
d_call: -
cdr3_nt: TGCAGTGCTAGAGTGCCAGGGGACTATGGCTACACCTTC
cdr3_aa: CSARVPGDYGYTF

v_call: TRBV29-1
clone_size: many
j_call: TRBJ1-2
d_call: -
cdr3_nt: TGCAGCGTTGAGGACGGGCAACGATATGGCTACACCTTC
cdr3_aa: CSVEDGQRYGYTF

v_call: TRBV21-1
clone_size: many
j_call: TRBJ1-2
d_call: -
cdr3_nt: TGTGCCAGCACTAGGCGGGGGTACTATCGATATGGCTACACCTTC
cdr3_aa: CASTRRGYYRYGYTF

v_call: TRBV12-3/TRBV12-4
clone_size: many
j_call: TRBJ2-7
d_call: -
cdr3_nt: TGTGCCAGCAGTTTCTTCGTGAGGGACTACGAGCAGTACTTC
cdr3_aa: CASSFFVRDYEQYF

v_call: TRBV12-5
clone_size: once
j_call: TRBJ1-4
d_call: -
cdr3_nt: TGTGCTAGTGGTTTGCTCGGGCTTGAGGGAAAACTGTTTTTT
cdr3_aa: CASGLLGLEGKLFF

v_call: TRBV7-2
clone_size: -
j_call: TRBJ2-3
d_call: TRBD2
cdr3_nt: TGTGCCAGCAGCATCGCGGGAGAAGGAGATACGCAGTATTTT
cdr3_aa: CASSIAGEGDTQYF

v_call: TRBV11-2
clone_size: many
j_call: TRBJ2-4
d_call: TRBD2
cdr3_nt: TGTGCCAGCAGCTTGTCAGGGAGGGACATTCAGTACTTC
cdr3_aa: CASSLSGRDIQYF

v_call: TRBV5-5
clone_size: many
j_call: TRBJ1-1
d_call: TRBD1
cdr3_nt: TGTGCCAGCAGCTTGGGACAGGGACAAAACACTGAAGCTTTCTTT
cdr3_aa: CASSLGQGQNTEAFF

v_call: TRBV11-2
clone_size: many
j_call: TRBJ1-1
d_call: TRBD1
cdr3_nt: TGTGCCAGCAGCCCGGGACAGGGCCCGTGGGACACTGAAGCTTTCTTT
cdr3_aa: CASSPGQGPWDTEAFF

v_call: TRBV6-5
clone_size: many
j_call: TRBJ2-5
d_call: -
cdr3_nt: TGTGCCAGCAGACAACGGTGGGGGGAAGGAGAGACCCAGTACTTC
cdr3_aa: CASRQRWGEGETQYF

v_call: TRBV12-3/TRBV12-4
clone_size: many
j_call: TRBJ2-6
d_call: -
cdr3_nt: TGTGCCAGCAAAACCCGCCAACCCGGGGCCAACGTCCTGACTTTC
cdr3_aa: CASKTRQPGANVLTF

v_call: TRBV7-6
clone_size: few
j_call: TRBJ2-7
d_call: -
cdr3_nt: TGTGCCAGCAGCTTACTGGACCGATCGGGACACGAGCAGTACTTC
cdr3_aa: CASSLLDRSGHEQYF

v_call: TRBV4-2
clone_size: many
j_call: TRBJ2-7
d_call: TRBD2
cdr3_nt: TGTGCCAGCAGCCAAAAAACCGGACTAGCGGGGTACGAGCAGTACTTC
cdr3_aa: CASSQKTGLAGYEQYF

v_call: TRBV20-1
clone_size: many
j_call: TRBJ1-5
d_call: -
cdr3_nt: TGCAGTGCTAATAAACAGGGAGGCCAGCCCCAGCATTTT
cdr3_aa: CSANKQGGQPQHF

v_call: TRBV20-1
clone_size: many
j_call: TRBJ1-2
d_call: TRBD1
cdr3_nt: TGCAGTGCCCAACCCCGGACAGGGTCTTATGGCTACACCTTC
cdr3_aa: CSAQPRTGSYGYTF

v_call: TRBV27
clone_size: many
j_call: TRBJ2-2
d_call: -
cdr3_nt: TGTGCCAGCAGTTTATTCCAGGGAAACACCGGGGAGCTGTTTTTT
cdr3_aa: CASSLFQGNTGELFF

v_call: TRBV10-3
clone_size: many
j_call: TRBJ2-3
d_call: -
cdr3_nt: TGTGCCATCGGGCAGGGCACAGATACGCAGTATTTT
cdr3_aa: CAIGQGTDTQYF